Listed below are T cell receptor beta chains from one sample, sequenced in a study of T cell repertoires in aging, cancer and after chemotherapy. MiXCR, applied by TCRdb to the multiplex PCR reads, yields one record per CDR3 protein. Found here are over 800 distinct CDR3 sequences, roughly 60% of them singletons; the top ten hold about 80%. Material: blood. All receptors come from a human donor with a blood cancer. CDR3s include the opening cysteine and the closing phenylalanine or tryptophan. Size values are once, few and many counts, or a class for expanded clones, and some rows have none.

V gene	clone size	J gene	CDR3 protein
TRBV6-2/TRBV6-3	medium-sized	TRBJ2-7	CASSYTGPYEQYF
TRBV6-5	NA	TRBJ1-6	CASFDRGNSPLHF
TRBV5-4	few	TRBJ2-4	CASTRDRENIQYF
TRBV5-4	NA	TRBJ2-2	CASSWNTGELFF
TRBV12-3/TRBV12-4	NA	TRBJ2-3	CASSLAGQFTDTQYF
TRBV15	few	TRBJ2-1	CATSGEMLSSYNEQFF
TRBV7-9	NA	TRBJ2-7	CASSFPEGSYEQYF
TRBV6-6	NA	TRBJ1-1	CASNPGQQNTEAFF
TRBV7-9	NA	TRBJ2-1	CASSLPGGAGEQFF
TRBV29-1	NA	TRBJ1-2	CSVDARQGAKGYTF
TRBV11-1	NA	TRBJ2-6	CASSSQLKGSGANVLTF
TRBV5-4	NA	TRBJ1-2	CASSSRVDGYTF
TRBV7-2	NA	TRBJ2-3	CASSFGGGAVDTQYF
TRBV11-1	NA	TRBJ2-7	CASSGGEAMYEQYF
TRBV30	NA	TRBJ2-7	CAWNMGEAYEQYF
TRBV7-3	NA	TRBJ2-3	CASSSQLAVGTDTQYF
TRBV20-1	NA	TRBJ2-5	CSARDFSPLGETQYF
TRBV5-1	once	TRBJ2-2	CASSYVDRGTGELFF
TRBV19	NA	TRBJ2-3	CASSIGSRGSTDTQYF
TRBV10-2	NA	TRBJ1-6	CATSTSSYNSPLHF
TRBV5-1	NA	TRBJ2-5	CASTRGGYQETQYF
TRBV19	NA	TRBJ1-1	CASSFPGGTNTEAFF
TRBV30	NA	TRBJ2-2	CAFKRGRLGTGELFF
TRBV11-1	NA	TRBJ2-7	CASSLHGTGRDEQYF
TRBV6-5	NA	TRBJ1-1	CASSLQGTAEAFF